The sequence of this T cell receptor (beta chain) was determined in a study of OX40 agonist ivuxolimab in advanced cancers. Turning to the study itself: Anti-PD-1, anti-PD-L1 or anti-CTLA-4 therapy given earlier was allowed, and roughly 40% had some.

Samples of blood were obtained at baseline, on cycle 4 day 1, and on cycle 7 day 1. Study results and caveats: The antigens recognized by the expanded peripheral T cells, that is their antigen specificity, were not determined.

The CDR3 runs 17 residues. CDR1 SGDLS and CDR2 YYNGEE come from the germline V gene. V trimming: 5 bases; J trimming: 0 bases; junction bases outside the gene matches: 13. The repertoire was sequenced with immunoSEQ multiplex PCR; TCRdb's copy has only in-frame clones and lacks some. Seen here are some 19,000 clones, approximately 80% observed once, and the top ten hold 20% to 30%. Concerning this clone itself: Its cognate antigen is unknown.

This sequence joins TRBV9 and TRBJ1-1; TRBD1 aligns across 7 bases. The sequence was collected from an adult with an advanced solid tumor such as melanoma, head and neck, liver or kidney cancer. Material: CD4+ or CD8+ T cells sorted from blood, obtained in a trial of the OX40 agonist ivuxolimab. The CDR3 DNA is TGTGCCAGCAGTAAATGGGGGACAGACCATTTGAACACTGAAGCTTTCTTT. It codes for CASSKWGTDHLNTEAFF. Supplemented by reference TRBV9 and TRBJ1-1, the full variable domain reads DSGVTQTPKHLITATGQRVTLRCSPRSGDLSVYWYQQSLDQGLQFLIQYYNGEERAKGNILERFSAQQFPDLHSELNLSSLELGDSALYFCASSKWGTDHLNTEAFFGQGTRLTVV.